The sample holds a few counts of the clone carrying this T cell receptor beta chain. Its antigen is still unknown. These data are taken from a study of tissue T cells after allogeneic stem cell transplantation. Study information: Pathologist review favored tissue samples showing histologically apparent lymphocytes. Study-level findings and limits: Sampling depth was limited, and the cohort was small and clinically varied.

Germline values: CDR1 SGHRS, CDR2 YFSETQ. V trimming: 4 bases; J trimming: 5 bases; junction bases outside the gene matches: 14. CDR3 length: 17 amino acids. Steroid-refractory graft-versus-host disease after allogeneic hematopoietic cell transplant qualified adults for prospective research-autopsy enrollment. Using immunoSEQ multiplex PCR, the repertoire was profiled, and TCRdb retains in-frame clones only, with some absent. Of roughly 3,100 clones detected, approximately 60% appear once; the ten largest clones hold roughly 14%. The TCR originated in a male patient older than 55 with steroid-refractory graft-versus-host disease after an allogeneic stem cell transplant. The graft donor may have contributed some T cells. The sample was descending colon tissue, taken at autopsy. This chain links TRBV5-1 with TRBJ2-7; 11 nucleotides align to TRBD2. The CDR3 DNA sequence: TGCGCCAGCAGCCCCAGCCCTTTAGCGGGGGGGTCGAACGAGCAGTACTTC. Its translation: CASSPSPLAGGSNEQYF.